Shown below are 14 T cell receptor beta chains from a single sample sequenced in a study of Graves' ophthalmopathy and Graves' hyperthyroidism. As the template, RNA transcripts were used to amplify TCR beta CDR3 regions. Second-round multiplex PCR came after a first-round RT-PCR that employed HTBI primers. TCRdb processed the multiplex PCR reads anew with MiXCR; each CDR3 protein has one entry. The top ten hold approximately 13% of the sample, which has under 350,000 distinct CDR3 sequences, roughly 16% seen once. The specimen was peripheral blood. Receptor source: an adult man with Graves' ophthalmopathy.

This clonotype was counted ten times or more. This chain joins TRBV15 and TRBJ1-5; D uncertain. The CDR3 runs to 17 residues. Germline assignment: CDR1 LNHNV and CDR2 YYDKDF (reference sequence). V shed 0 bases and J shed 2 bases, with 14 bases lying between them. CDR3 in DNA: TGTGCCACCAGCAGAGATCGACGCGGCTTGGGCAATCAGCCCCAGCATTTT. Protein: CATSRDRRGLGNQPQHF.

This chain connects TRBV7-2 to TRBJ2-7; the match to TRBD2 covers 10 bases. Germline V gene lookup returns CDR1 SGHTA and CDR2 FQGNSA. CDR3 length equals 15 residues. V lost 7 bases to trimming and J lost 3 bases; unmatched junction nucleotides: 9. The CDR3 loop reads CASTPSGLASYEQYF. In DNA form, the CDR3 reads TGTGCCAGCACCCCCTCGGGACTAGCGAGCTACGAGCAGTACTTC.

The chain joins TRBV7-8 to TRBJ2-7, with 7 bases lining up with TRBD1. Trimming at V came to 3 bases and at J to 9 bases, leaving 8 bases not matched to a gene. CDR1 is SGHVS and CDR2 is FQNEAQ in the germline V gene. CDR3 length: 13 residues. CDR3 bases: TGTGCCAGCAGCTTCGGGACAGAAAACGGGCAGTACTTC. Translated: CASSFGTENGQYF. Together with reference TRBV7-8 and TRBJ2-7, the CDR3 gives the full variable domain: GAGVSQSPRYKVAKRGQDVALRCDPISGHVSLFWYQQALGQGPEFLTYFQNEAQLDKSGLPSDRFFAERPEGSVSTLKIQRTQQEDSAVYLCASSFGTENGQYFGPGTRLTVT.

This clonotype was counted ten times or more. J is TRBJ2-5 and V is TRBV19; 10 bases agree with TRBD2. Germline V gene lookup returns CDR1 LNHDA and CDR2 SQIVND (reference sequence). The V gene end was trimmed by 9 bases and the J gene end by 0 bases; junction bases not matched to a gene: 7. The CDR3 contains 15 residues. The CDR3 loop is CASGLADDYQETQYF. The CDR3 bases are TGTGCCAGCGGACTAGCGGACGACTACCAAGAGACCCAGTACTTC.

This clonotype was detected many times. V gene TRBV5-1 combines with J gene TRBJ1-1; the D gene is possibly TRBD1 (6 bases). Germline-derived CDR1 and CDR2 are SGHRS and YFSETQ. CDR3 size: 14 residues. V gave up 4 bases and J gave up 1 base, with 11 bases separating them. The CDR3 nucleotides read TGCGCCAGCAGCGTTGGGGGCCGGAACACTGAAGCTTTCTTT. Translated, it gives CASSVGGRNTEAFF.

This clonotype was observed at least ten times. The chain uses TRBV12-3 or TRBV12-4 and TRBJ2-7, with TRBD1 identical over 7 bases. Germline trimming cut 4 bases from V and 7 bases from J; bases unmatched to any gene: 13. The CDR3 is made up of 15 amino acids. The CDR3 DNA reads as TGTGCCAGCAGTTCTGCCGGGACAGCCGCGTTTGAGCAGTACTTC. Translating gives CASSSAGTAAFEQYF.

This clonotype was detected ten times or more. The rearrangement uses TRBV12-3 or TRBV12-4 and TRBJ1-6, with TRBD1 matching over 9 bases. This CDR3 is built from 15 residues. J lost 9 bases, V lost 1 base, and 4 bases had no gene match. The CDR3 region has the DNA TGTGCCAGCAGTTTAGATACAGGGGGCCCTTCACCCCTCCACTTT. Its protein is CASSLDTGGPSPLHF.

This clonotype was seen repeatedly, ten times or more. CDR3 sequence: CSAAPRGTEAFF. CDR3 sequence (DNA): TGCAGCGCCGCCCCGAGGGGCACTGAAGCTTTCTTT. The chain employs TRBV29-1 and TRBJ1-1, with TRBD1 as a possible D gene (5 bases). The V gene's germline CDR1 is SQVTM and CDR2 ANQGSEA. The CDR3 consists of 12 residues. Trimming removed 7 bases from V and 4 bases from J, with 13 bases in between.

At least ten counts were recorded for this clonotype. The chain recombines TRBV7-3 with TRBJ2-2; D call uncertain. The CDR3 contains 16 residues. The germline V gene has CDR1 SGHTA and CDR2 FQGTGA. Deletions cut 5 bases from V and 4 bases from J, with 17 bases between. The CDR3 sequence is CASSVNQVRVTGELFF. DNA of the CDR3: TGTGCCAGCAGCGTAAACCAGGTCCGGGTCACCGGGGAGCTGTTTTTT.

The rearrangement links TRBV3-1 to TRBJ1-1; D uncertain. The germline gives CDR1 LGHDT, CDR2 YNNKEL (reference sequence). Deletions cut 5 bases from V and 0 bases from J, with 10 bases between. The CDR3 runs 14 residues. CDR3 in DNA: TGTGCCAGCAGCGCTTCAGAAATGAACACTGAAGCTTTCTTT. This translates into CASSASEMNTEAFF.

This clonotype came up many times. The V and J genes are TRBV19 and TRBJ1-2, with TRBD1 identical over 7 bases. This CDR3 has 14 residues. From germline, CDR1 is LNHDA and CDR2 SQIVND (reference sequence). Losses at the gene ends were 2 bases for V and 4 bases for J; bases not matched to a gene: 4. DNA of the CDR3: TGTGCCAGTAGTATAAGGGGGACAGTCTATGGCTACACCTTC. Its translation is CASSIRGTVYGYTF.

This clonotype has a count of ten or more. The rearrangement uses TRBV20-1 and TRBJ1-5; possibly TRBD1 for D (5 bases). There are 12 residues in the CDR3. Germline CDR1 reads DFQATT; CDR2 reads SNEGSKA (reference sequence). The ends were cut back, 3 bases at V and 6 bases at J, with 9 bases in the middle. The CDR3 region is CSASLGPQPQHF. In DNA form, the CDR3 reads TGCAGTGCTAGTCTGGGACCTCAGCCCCAGCATTTT.

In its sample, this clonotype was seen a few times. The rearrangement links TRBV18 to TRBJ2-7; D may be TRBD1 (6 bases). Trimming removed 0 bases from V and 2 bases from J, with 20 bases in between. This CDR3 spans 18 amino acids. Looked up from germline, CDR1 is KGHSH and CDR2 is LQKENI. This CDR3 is CASSPPPSFGDIPYEQYF. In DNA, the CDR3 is TGTGCCAGCTCACCACCGCCATCATTCGGGGACATACCCTACGAGCAGTACTTC.

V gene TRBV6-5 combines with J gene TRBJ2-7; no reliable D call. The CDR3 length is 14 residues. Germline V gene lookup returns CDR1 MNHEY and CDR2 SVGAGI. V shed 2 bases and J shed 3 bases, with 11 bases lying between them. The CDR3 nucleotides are TGTGCCAGCAGTTACAGTCCGACGGACTACGAGCAGTACTTC. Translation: CASSYSPTDYEQYF.